A selection of T cell receptor beta chains follows, all from one sample in a study of T cell changes during pregnancy in multiple sclerosis. Sequencing used immunoSEQ multiplex PCR; TCRdb keeps in-frame clones, though not all of them. This table has around 92,000 clones, roughly 92% appearing once. The sequences come from peripheral blood, collected after pregnancy. The receptors derive from a female donor with multiple sclerosis, enrolled in a pregnancy study. CDR3s include the opening cysteine and the closing phenylalanine or tryptophan. A D gene is named only where the DNA matches it firmly. Size is stated for part of the rows, as once, few or many counts, or as a class when the clone is expanded.

d_call	j_call	clone_size	v_call	cdr3_aa	cdr3_nt
NA	TRBJ2-7	NA	TRBV28	CASRLGFGRGLTGEQYF	TGTGCCAGCAGACTCGGGTTCGGGCGGGGCTTAACGGGGGAGCAGTACTTC
TRBD1	TRBJ2-7	NA	TRBV27	CASSLGQQSSYEQYF	TGTGCCAGCAGTTTGGGACAGCAGAGCTCCTACGAGCAGTACTTC
NA	TRBJ2-2	NA	TRBV11-2	CASSPDWENTGELFF	TGTGCCAGCAGCCCGGACTGGGAGAACACCGGGGAGCTGTTTTTT
TRBD1	TRBJ1-5	NA	TRBV4-1	CASSQEGQGYQPQHF	TGCGCCAGCAGCCAGGAGGGACAGGGGTATCAGCCCCAGCATTTT
NA	TRBJ2-7	NA	TRBV2	CASSVGGLDEQYF	TGTGCCAGCAGTGTTGGGGGCCTGGACGAGCAGTACTTC
NA	TRBJ2-1	NA	TRBV6-6	CASSPSNEQFF	TGTGCCAGCAGTCCTTCTAATGAGCAGTTCTTC
NA	TRBJ2-3	NA	TRBV13	CASSLGVVTFDTQYF	TGTGCCAGCAGCTTAGGGGTAGTCACGTTCGATACGCAGTATTTT
NA	TRBJ1-1	NA	TRBV7-2	CASSLATGPGTEAFF	TGTGCCAGCAGCTTAGCTACAGGGCCGGGAACTGAAGCTTTCTTT
TRBD1	TRBJ2-1	NA	TRBV5-4	CASRPDRFRNEQFF	TGTGCCAGCAGACCGGACAGGTTTCGCAATGAGCAGTTCTTC
NA	TRBJ1-5	NA	TRBV6-1	CASEMVGNQPQHF	TGTGCCAGCGAGATGGTGGGCAATCAGCCCCAGCATTTT
TRBD2	TRBJ2-1	NA	TRBV7-6	CASSQAGGVMNEQFF	TGTGCCAGCAGCCAAGCGGGAGGGGTCATGAATGAGCAGTTCTTC
NA	TRBJ2-5	once	TRBV6-1	CASEGSTETQYF	TGTGCCAGCGAGGGTAGTACGGAGACCCAGTACTTC
NA	TRBJ2-1	NA	TRBV14	CASSQDLGLSSYNEQFF	TGTGCCAGCAGCCAAGATCTTGGACTAAGCTCCTACAATGAGCAGTTCTTC
NA	TRBJ1-2	NA	TRBV6-5	CASRPLPAVLYGYTF	TGTGCCAGCAGACCCCTTCCCGCGGTCCTCTATGGCTACACCTTC
NA	TRBJ1-5	NA	TRBV28	CASSLTDPRPQHF	TGTGCCAGCAGTTTAACCGATCCCAGGCCCCAGCATTTT
TRBD2	TRBJ2-3	NA	TRBV6-6	CASSYRGGTDTQYF	TGTGCCAGCAGTTACCGGGGGGGCACAGATACGCAGTATTTT
NA	TRBJ1-5	NA	TRBV23-1	CASSQSTGASNQPQHF	TGCGCCAGCAGTCAATCGACAGGAGCCTCGAATCAGCCCCAGCATTTT
NA	TRBJ1-4	NA	TRBV4-3	CASSPRTGYELFF	TGCGCCAGCAGCCCCCGAACAGGGTACGAACTGTTTTTT
TRBD1	TRBJ1-1	NA	TRBV27	CASSLGQGVNTEAFF	TGTGCCAGCAGTTTGGGACAGGGGGTTAACACTGAAGCTTTCTTT
TRBD2	TRBJ2-7	NA	TRBV2	CASSDPLAESSYEQYF	TGTGCCAGCAGTGACCCGCTAGCGGAAAGCTCCTACGAGCAGTACTTC
TRBD1	TRBJ2-6	NA	TRBV7-6	CASSRTGSSGANVLTF	TGTGCCAGCAGCCGGACAGGGTCTTCTGGGGCCAACGTCCTGACTTTC
NA	TRBJ2-3	NA	TRBV19	CASSTQVADTQYF	TGTGCCAGTAGTACCCAGGTTGCAGATACGCAGTATTTT
TRBD1	TRBJ1-2	NA	TRBV7-9	CASQGGSYGYTF	TGTGCCAGCCAGGGGGGAAGCTATGGCTACACCTTC
TRBD1	TRBJ2-3	NA	TRBV6-5	CASSLGQGSTDTQYF	TGTGCCAGCAGTCTGGGACAGGGCTCCACAGATACGCAGTATTTT
TRBD1	TRBJ1-1	NA	TRBV19	CASSLSGGVTEAFF	TGTGCCAGTAGCCTCTCAGGGGGCGTGACTGAAGCTTTCTTT
NA	TRBJ2-3	NA	TRBV27	CASAHTTDTQYF	TGTGCCAGCGCCCACACCACAGATACGCAGTATTTT
TRBD2	TRBJ2-1	NA	TRBV30	CAWVTIAGSEQFF	TGTGCCTGGGTCACCATAGCGGGCTCAGAGCAGTTCTTC
TRBD2	TRBJ2-7	NA	TRBV6-1	CASSSQGLVPYEQYF	TGTGCCAGCAGTTCCCAGGGACTAGTCCCCTACGAGCAGTACTTC
NA	TRBJ1-2	NA	TRBV28	CASSLTDYGYTF	TGTGCCAGCAGTTTAACAGACTATGGCTACACCTTC
NA	TRBJ2-3	NA	TRBV27	CATKPDVGSSDTQYF	TGTGCCACCAAGCCTGACGTCGGGTCATCAGATACGCAGTATTTT
NA	TRBJ2-1	NA	TRBV25-1	CASMGGVWGDEQFF	TGTGCCAGCATGGGGGGTGTCTGGGGCGATGAGCAGTTCTTC
TRBD2	TRBJ2-7	NA	TRBV28	CASRRTSGSYEQYF	TGTGCCAGCAGGAGGACTAGCGGGAGTTACGAGCAGTACTTC
NA	TRBJ2-1	once	TRBV19	CASSIGGHEQFF	TGTGCCAGTAGTATAGGTGGGCATGAGCAGTTCTTC
NA	TRBJ1-1	NA	TRBV27	CASSPGRFMNTEAFF	TGTGCCAGCAGTCCCGGGAGGTTCATGAACACTGAAGCTTTCTTT
NA	TRBJ2-7	NA	TRBV27	CASSSLQGGGPYEQYF	TGTGCCAGCAGTTCGTTACAGGGTGGTGGTCCCTACGAGCAGTACTTC
TRBD1	TRBJ2-7	NA	TRBV7-8	CASSLSGTGVSYEQYF	TGTGCCAGCAGTCTTTCCGGGACAGGGGTTTCCTACGAGCAGTACTTC
TRBD2	TRBJ2-7	NA	TRBV7-6	CASSLKPLAGTLYEQYF	TGTGCCAGCAGCTTAAAGCCGCTAGCGGGAACCCTCTACGAGCAGTACTTC
TRBD1	TRBJ2-5	NA	TRBV6-1	CASSEPGQGRGETQYF	TGTGCCAGCAGTGAACCGGGACAGGGGCGGGGAGAGACCCAGTACTTC
TRBD1	TRBJ1-1	NA	TRBV12-5	CASGLGTGGTAFF	TGTGCTAGTGGTTTGGGGACAGGGGGGACAGCTTTCTTT
TRBD1	TRBJ2-7	NA	TRBV5-5	CASSPRDRGLYEQYF	TGTGCCAGCAGCCCCCGGGACAGGGGACTCTACGAGCAGTACTTC
TRBD2	TRBJ2-7	NA	TRBV2	CASESAGGSYEQYF	TGTGCCAGCGAGTCGGCGGGGGGCTCCTACGAGCAGTACTTC
NA	TRBJ1-2	NA	TRBV11-2	CASSLWGGNYGYTF	TGTGCCAGCAGCCTATGGGGGGGAAACTATGGCTACACCTTC
NA	TRBJ1-3	NA	TRBV10-3	CAIRDLEAGNTIYF	TGTGCCATCAGGGACCTGGAGGCTGGAAACACCATATATTTT
NA	TRBJ2-1	NA	TRBV7-8	CASSEGGTQSRYNEQFF	TGTGCCAGCAGCGAAGGCGGGACCCAGAGCAGGTACAATGAGCAGTTCTTC
NA	TRBJ2-3	NA	TRBV5-1	CASSLGVTSTDTQYF	TGCGCCAGCAGCTTGGGGGTGACAAGCACAGATACGCAGTATTTT
TRBD1	TRBJ2-3	NA	TRBV6-1	CASSWDRVGTDTQYF	TGTGCCAGCAGCTGGGACAGGGTGGGCACAGATACGCAGTATTTT
NA	TRBJ1-2	NA	TRBV30	CAWSSGNYGYTF	TGTGCCTGGAGTTCAGGCAACTATGGCTACACCTTC
TRBD2	TRBJ2-3	NA	TRBV5-6	CASSPGLVQFDTQYF	TGTGCCAGCAGCCCGGGACTAGTTCAATTCGATACGCAGTATTTT
TRBD1	TRBJ1-2	NA	TRBV5-1	CASSLGQGHGYTF	TGCGCCAGCAGCTTGGGACAGGGGCATGGCTACACCTTC
TRBD1	TRBJ2-1	NA	TRBV11-2	CASSLAQGAYNEQFF	TGTGCCAGCAGCTTAGCGCAGGGGGCCTACAATGAGCAGTTCTTC
TRBD1	TRBJ2-3	NA	TRBV7-2	CASSLTGTGRTDTQYF	TGTGCCAGCAGCTTGACCGGGACAGGGAGGACAGATACGCAGTATTTT
TRBD1	TRBJ2-2	once	TRBV7-9	CASSSSTGTYTGELFF	TGTGCCAGCAGCTCCTCGACAGGGACCTACACCGGGGAGCTGTTTTTT
NA	TRBJ2-5	NA	TRBV19	CASSSVADQYQETQYF	TGTGCCAGTAGTAGTGTAGCGGATCAGTACCAAGAGACCCAGTACTTC
TRBD1	TRBJ2-2	NA	TRBV11-2	CASSSYRGRKANTGELFF	TGTGCCAGCAGCTCCTACAGGGGGCGGAAAGCGAACACCGGGGAGCTGTTTTTT
NA	TRBJ1-3	few	TRBV9	CASSGSGTREGNTIYF	TGTGCCAGCAGCGGAAGCGGGACCCGGGAGGGAAACACCATATATTTT